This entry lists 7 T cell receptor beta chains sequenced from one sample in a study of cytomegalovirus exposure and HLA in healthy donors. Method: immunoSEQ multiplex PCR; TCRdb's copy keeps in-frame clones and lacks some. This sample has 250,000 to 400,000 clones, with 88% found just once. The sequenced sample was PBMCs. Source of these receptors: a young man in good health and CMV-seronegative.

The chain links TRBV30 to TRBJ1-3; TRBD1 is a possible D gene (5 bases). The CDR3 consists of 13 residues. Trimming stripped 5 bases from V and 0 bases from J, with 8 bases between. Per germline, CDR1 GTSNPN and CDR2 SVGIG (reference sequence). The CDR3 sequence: CAWDGGSGNTIYF. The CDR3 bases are TGTGCCTGGGACGGGGGCTCTGGAAACACCATATATTTT.

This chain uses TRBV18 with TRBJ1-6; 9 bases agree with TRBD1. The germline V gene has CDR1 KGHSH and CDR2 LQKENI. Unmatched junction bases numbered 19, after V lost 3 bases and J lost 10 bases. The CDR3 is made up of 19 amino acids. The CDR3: CASSPGLLQGADNGSPLHF. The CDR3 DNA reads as TGTGCCAGCTCACCGGGACTTTTACAGGGGGCTGATAACGGGTCACCCCTCCACTTT.

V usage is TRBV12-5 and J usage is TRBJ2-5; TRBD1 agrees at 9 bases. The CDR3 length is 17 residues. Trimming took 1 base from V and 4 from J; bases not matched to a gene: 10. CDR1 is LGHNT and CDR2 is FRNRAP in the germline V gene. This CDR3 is CASGLGSGQGGRETQYF. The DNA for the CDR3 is TGTGCTAGTGGTTTGGGCTCGGGACAGGGAGGGCGAGAGACCCAGTACTTC.

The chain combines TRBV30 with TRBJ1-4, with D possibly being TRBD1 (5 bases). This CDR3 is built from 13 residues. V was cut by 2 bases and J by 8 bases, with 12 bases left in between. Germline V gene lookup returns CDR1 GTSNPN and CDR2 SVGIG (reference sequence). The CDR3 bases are TGTGCCTGGAGTCCCGGAGGGGCCGAAAAACTGTTTTTT. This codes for CAWSPGGAEKLFF.

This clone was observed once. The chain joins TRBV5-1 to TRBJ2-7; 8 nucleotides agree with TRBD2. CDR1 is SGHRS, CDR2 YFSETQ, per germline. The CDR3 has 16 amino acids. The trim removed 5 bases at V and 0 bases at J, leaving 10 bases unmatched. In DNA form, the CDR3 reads TGCGCCAGCAGTCCGGGGGGGACGGTAAGCTCCTACGAGCAGTACTTC. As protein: CASSPGGTVSSYEQYF. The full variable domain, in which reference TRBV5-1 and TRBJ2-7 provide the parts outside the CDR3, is KAGVTQTPRYLIKTRGQQVTLSCSPISGHRSVSWYQQTPGQGLQFLFEYFSETQRNKGNFPGRFSGRQFSNSRSEMNVSTLELGDSALYLCASSPGGTVSSYEQYFGPGTRLTVT.

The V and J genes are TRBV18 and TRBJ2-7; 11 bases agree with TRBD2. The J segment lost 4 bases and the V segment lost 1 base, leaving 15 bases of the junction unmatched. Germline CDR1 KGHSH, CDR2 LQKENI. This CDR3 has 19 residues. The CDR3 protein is CASSPLLGTSGPEGYEQYF. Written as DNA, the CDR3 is TGTGCCAGCTCACCACTCCTTGGGACTAGCGGCCCTGAGGGGTACGAGCAGTACTTC. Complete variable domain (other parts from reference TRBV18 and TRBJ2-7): NAGVMQNPRHLVRRRGQEARLRCSPMKGHSHVYWYRQLPEEGLKFMVYLQKENIIDESGMPKERFSAEFPKEGPSILRIQQVVRGDSAAYFCASSPLLGTSGPEGYEQYFGPGTRLTVT.

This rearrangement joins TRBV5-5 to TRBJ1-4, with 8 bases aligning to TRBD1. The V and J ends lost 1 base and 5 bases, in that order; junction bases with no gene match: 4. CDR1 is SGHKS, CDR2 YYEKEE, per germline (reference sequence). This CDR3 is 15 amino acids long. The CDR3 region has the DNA TGTGCCAGCAGCTTGAGGGACAGGCTAAATGAAAAACTGTTTTTT. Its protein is CASSLRDRLNEKLFF.